These 20 T cell receptor beta chains were all obtained from the same sample, sequenced in a study of metastatic and nonmetastatic thyroid tumors. All patients were untreated before thyroid surgery. TCRdb re-analyzed the PCR reads using MiXCR. The sample consists of 28,000 or so clones, roughly 15% of them appearing once. Sequencing was done on a sample of blood. These receptors all come from a female donor with papillary thyroid cancer or a benign thyroid nodule (not recorded which). Some clones in this sample may be carry-over from other donors' samples.

A remark on this clone: One junction end disagrees with the germline gene, perhaps due to a read error. This chain connects TRBV3-1 to TRBJ2-3, with D perhaps matching TRBD2 (5 bases). Germline loops: CDR1 LGHDT, CDR2 YNNKEL (reference sequence). The CDR3 length is 13 residues. CDR3 bases: TGTGCCAGCCGGCGGTTGTCGGGATGTACGCAGTATTTC. It codes for CASRRLSGCTQYF.

The V call is TRBV7-8, the J call TRBJ1-1; D is possibly TRBD1 (6 bases). Trimming pared 6 bases from V and 5 bases from J, leaving 16 bases between. Germline-derived CDR1 and CDR2 are SGHVS and FQNEAQ. The length of the CDR3 is 14 residues. The CDR3: CASRFRTGRTEAFF. DNA of the CDR3: TGTGCCAGCAGATTTCGTACAGGGAGAACTGAAGCTTTCTTT.

This clone was seen at least ten times. This chain joins TRBV19 and TRBJ2-7; 9 bases are a match to TRBD1. Germline V CDR1 and CDR2: LNHDA, SQIVND (reference sequence). V was pared by 6 bases and J by 7 bases, with 13 bases of the junction left unmatched. This CDR3 has 15 residues. The CDR3 region is CASSRGGQGIGEQYF. As DNA, the CDR3 is TGTGCCAGTAGCCGAGGAGGACAGGGGATTGGGGAGCAGTACTTC. Full variable domain (missing parts from reference TRBV19 and TRBJ2-7): DGGITQSPKYLFRKEGQNVTLSCEQNLNHDAMYWYRQDPGQGLRLIYYSQIVNDFQKGDIAEGYSVSREKKESFPLTVTSAQKNPTAFYLCASSRGGQGIGEQYFGPGTRLTVT.

This clone has ten or more counts. The chain recombines TRBV10-2 with TRBJ2-7, with D maybe TRBD2 (5 bases). Trimming left V 4 bases short and J 3 bases short, with 16 bases between. This CDR3 spans 15 amino acids. Germline V lookup: CDR1 WSHSY, CDR2 SAAADI. CDR3 protein: CASSALGVRNYEQYF. The CDR3 bases are TGCGCCAGCAGTGCCCTGGGAGTTAGAAACTACGAGCAGTACTTC.

This clone was detected a few times. CDR3 nucleotides: TGTGCCAGCAGGGCCCCCCGGGGTGGGGAGACCCAGTACTTC. It encodes CASRAPRGGETQYF. The chain employs TRBV6-1 and TRBJ2-5; D is perhaps TRBD2 (5 bases). This CDR3 has 14 residues. Looked up from germline, CDR1 is MNHNS and CDR2 is SASEGT. V was pared by 6 bases and J by 5 bases, with 16 bases between.

As regards this clone: One end of the junction does not line up with germline, which may come from a read error. The V and J genes are TRBV5-1 and TRBJ2-1; D gene uncertain. The CDR3 spans 15 residues. CDR1 is SGHRS and CDR2 is YFSETQ in the germline V gene. The CDR3 here is CASRSVPSSYNEQFF. In DNA form, the CDR3 reads TGCGCCAGCCGGTCGGTGCCGAGCTCCTACAATGAGCAGTTTTTC.

There are many counts of this clone. V usage is TRBV27 and J usage is TRBJ1-5, with D possibly matching TRBD1 (5 bases). This CDR3 comprises 13 residues. Trimming left V 6 bases short and J 9 bases short, with 15 bases between. Germline V gene sequence: CDR1 MNHEY, CDR2 SMNVEV (reference sequence). CDR3: CASSRGSRGPQHF. Written as DNA, the CDR3 is TGTGCCAGCAGCCGGGGGTCCCGAGGGCCCCAGCATTTT.

The chain employs TRBV4-2 and TRBJ2-1; 7 bases are shared with TRBD2. J gave up 0 bases and V 7 bases, and 9 bases lay outside the gene matches. Per germline, CDR1 LGHNA and CDR2 YNFKEQ. The CDR3 runs 16 residues. CDR3: CASIGRGVSSYNEQFF. The CDR3 region has the DNA TGTGCCAGCATAGGGAGGGGCGTTAGCTCCTACAATGAGCAGTTCTTC.

This clone was observed at least ten times. The chain has TRBV7-8 and TRBJ2-6; no reliable D call. Looked up from germline, CDR1 is SGHVS and CDR2 is FQNEAQ. V was pared by 10 bases and J by 1 base, with 11 bases between. This CDR3 is built from 14 residues. The CDR3 loop is CATTQESGANVLTF. The CDR3 coding sequence is TGTGCCACGACCCAAGAGTCTGGGGCCAACGTCCTGACTTTC.

This clone was observed many times. The rearrangement links TRBV11-3 to TRBJ2-3; 10 bases fit TRBD2. With V trimmed by 3 bases and J by 5 bases, 11 bases remained unmatched. This CDR3 spans 17 amino acids. Germline V gene sequence: CDR1 SGHNT, CDR2 YENEEA. The CDR3 DNA reads as TGTGCCAGCAGCTTGGGCACCCTAGCGGGAGTAAGAGATACGCAGTATTTT. Its protein is CASSLGTLAGVRDTQYF.

This clone was counted at least ten times. This chain joins TRBV18 and TRBJ2-3; maybe TRBD2 (5 bases). This CDR3 has 14 residues. CDR1 and CDR2 from the germline V gene are KGHSH and LQKENI. V lost 4 bases and J 5 bases, leaving 13 bases between the germline ends. The CDR3 nucleotides are TGTGCCAGCTCACACGGGGATCTGAGAGATACGCAGTATTTT. This gives the protein CASSHGDLRDTQYF.

CDR3 nucleotide sequence: TGTGCCAGCAGCCAACCGCCTAGCGGGAGTTTCTACGAGCAGTACTTC. Residues: CASSQPPSGSFYEQYF. The chain combines TRBV3-1 with TRBJ2-7, with 10 bases lining up with TRBD2. This CDR3 has 16 residues. The trim removed 2 bases at V and 3 bases at J, leaving 7 bases unmatched. Germline CDR1 is LGHDT and CDR2 is YNNKEL (reference sequence).

This clone has ten or more counts. The rearrangement joins TRBV6-1 to TRBJ1-2, with D possibly being TRBD1 (5 bases). V was clipped by 6 bases and J by 2 bases, with 7 bases between them. Germline V gene lookup returns CDR1 MNHNS and CDR2 SASEGT. CDR3 length equals 12 residues. The CDR3 is CASRGDNYGYTF. CDR3 coding DNA: TGTGCCAGCAGGGGGGACAACTATGGCTACACCTTC.

As for this clone: The junction and the germline gene differ at one end; a read error may be behind it. The chain links TRBV19 to TRBJ1-2; D is unclear. The CDR3 consists of 15 residues. Germline CDR1 reads LNHDA; CDR2 reads SQIVND (reference sequence). The CDR3 coding sequence is TGTGCCAGTAGTACCATACGGTACGGAGGCTATGGCCACACCTTC. Translating gives CASSTIRYGGYGHTF.

Ten or more counts support this clone. The chain combines TRBV9 with TRBJ2-1; TRBD2 matches 8 bases. This CDR3 is 17 amino acids long. Per the germline V gene, CDR1 is SGDLS and CDR2 is YYNGEE. The V segment lost 0 bases and the J segment 4 bases; nucleotides outside the gene matches: 9. The CDR3 reads CASSVAVEREGYNEQFF. The DNA of the CDR3 is TGTGCCAGCAGCGTAGCTGTGGAACGGGAGGGGTACAATGAGCAGTTCTTC. Combining the CDR3 with reference TRBV9 and TRBJ2-1 gives the whole variable domain DSGVTQTPKHLITATGQRVTLRCSPRSGDLSVYWYQQSLDQGLQFLIQYYNGEERAKGNILERFSAQQFPDLHSELNLSSLELGDSALYFCASSVAVEREGYNEQFFGPGTRLTVL.

This clone was observed at least ten times. The gene calls are TRBV11-1 and TRBJ1-2; TRBD1 matches at 7 bases. The germline V gene encodes CDR1 SGHAT and CDR2 FQDESV (reference sequence). The CDR3 spans 16 residues. V dropped 5 bases and J dropped 2; count of bases not matched to a gene: 11. CDR3 DNA: TGTGCCAGCAGCCCCGGTCCGGGACAGCCCAACTATGGCTACACCTTC. Residues: CASSPGPGQPNYGYTF.

This clone was found many times. A much larger clone differs by one base, so this may be a read error. CDR3 residues: CAISGTNDQPRHF. DNA for the CDR3: TGTGCCATCAGTGGCACGAACGATCAGCCCCGGCATTTT. The rearrangement uses TRBV10-3 and TRBJ1-5; D is undetermined. CDR1 is ENHRY, CDR2 SYGVKD, per germline. The CDR3 sequence is 13 residues long.

In its sample, this clone was seen many times. V usage is TRBV6-6 and J usage is TRBJ2-7, with D tentatively TRBD2 (7 bases). Per the germline V gene, CDR1 is MNHNY and CDR2 is SVGAGI (reference sequence). The CDR3 extends over 14 amino acids. The V gene lost 2 bases and the J gene lost 7 bases, with 15 bases spanning the gap. Here the CDR3 DNA reads TGTGCCAGCAGTTACGCGGGGGCTGCCGGGGAGCAGTACTTC. Its protein product is CASSYAGAAGEQYF.

The chain combines TRBV28 with TRBJ2-7, with D perhaps TRBD2 (7 bases). The V gene lost 4 bases and the J gene lost 5 bases, with 12 bases spanning the gap. The CDR3 consists of 13 residues. CDR1 is MDHEN, CDR2 SYDVKM, per germline. CDR3 in DNA: TGTGCCAGCAGTTGGGGGCGGGGGCACGAGCAGTACTTC. This encodes CASSWGRGHEQYF.

This clone ranks as medium-sized. V usage is TRBV11-3 and J usage is TRBJ2-1, with D perhaps matching TRBD2 (5 bases). This CDR3 has 14 amino acids. Per the germline V gene, CDR1 is SGHNT and CDR2 is YENEEA. Deletions cut 4 bases from V and 3 bases from J, with 10 bases between. Here the CDR3 reads CASSSDRDYNEQFF. In DNA form, the CDR3 reads TGTGCCAGCAGCTCGGACCGGGACTACAATGAGCAGTTCTTC. The variable domain in full, with the rest retrieved from reference TRBV11-3 and TRBJ2-1, is EAGVVQSPRYKIIEKKQPVAFWCNPISGHNTLYWYLQNLGQGPELLIRYENEEAVDDSQLPKDRFSAERLKGVDSTLKIQPAELGDSAVYLCASSSDRDYNEQFFGPGTRLTVL.